The 32 T cell receptor beta chains listed next were all sequenced from one sample in a study of blood T cell repertoires in COVID-19. Repertoires were generated with immunoSEQ multiplex PCR, while TCRdb's copy carries only in-frame clones and drops some. The sample contains 110,000 or so clones, 88% of which appear only once. The sequenced sample consisted of peripheral blood. The receptors shown here come from a woman aged 70-85 years who had recovered from COVID-19.

The chain has TRBV7-2 and TRBJ2-1; D might be TRBD2 (6 bases). Germline lookup yields CDR1 SGHTA and CDR2 FQGNSA. This CDR3 has 14 residues. Trimming left V 3 bases short and J 3 bases short, with 9 bases between. In DNA, the CDR3 is TGTGCCAGCAGCTTTCTAGCGAACTACAATGAGCAGTTCTTC. This translates into CASSFLANYNEQFF.

This chain uses TRBV6-2 or TRBV6-3 with TRBJ1-5, with D possibly TRBD1 on 6 matching bases. Per the germline V gene, CDR1 is MNHEY and CDR2 is SVGEGT. The CDR3 consists of 14 residues. V lost 4 bases to trimming and J lost 5 bases, with 12 bases between them. This chain's CDR3 is CASSLQQGYQPQHF. DNA for the CDR3: TGTGCCAGCAGTTTGCAGCAGGGGTATCAGCCCCAGCATTTT.

This clone occurred a few times. The chain has TRBV2 and TRBJ1-1; no clear D. CDR3 length: 14 amino acids. CDR1 is SNHLY and CDR2 is FYNNEI in the germline V gene. Trimming stripped 7 bases from V and 6 bases from J, with 18 bases between. CDR3 DNA: TGTGCCAGCACCCCCCAGCCGGGGTGGGCTGAAGCTTTCTTT. It translates to CASTPQPGWAEAFF.

This chain links TRBV7-9 with TRBJ2-5, with D unclear. Between the trimmed V and J ends, which lost 7 bases and 0 bases, there was a span of 12 bases. Germline CDR1 and CDR2: SEHNR and FQNEAQ (reference sequence). There are 14 residues in the CDR3. Here the CDR3 reads CASTPREYQETQYF. The CDR3 DNA follows: TGTGCCAGCACCCCGCGCGAGTACCAAGAGACCCAGTACTTC. The full variable domain, completed using reference TRBV7-9 and TRBJ2-5, is DTGVSQNPRHKITKRGQNVTFRCDPISEHNRLYWYRQTLGQGPEFLTYFQNEAQLEKSRLLSDRFSAERPKGSFSTLEIQRTEQGDSAMYLCASTPREYQETQYFGPGTRLLVL.

This clone was observed a handful of times. The chain uses TRBV4-1 and TRBJ2-7, with a weak D call TRBD2 (6 bases). The V gene lost 0 bases and the J gene lost 3 bases, with 15 bases spanning the gap. Per germline, CDR1 MGHRA and CDR2 YSYEKL. This CDR3 comprises 16 residues. CDR3: CASSQDTAGTYYEQYF. The CDR3 coding sequence is TGCGCCAGCAGCCAAGATACCGCCGGGACTTACTACGAGCAGTACTTC.

The rearrangement links TRBV3-1 (or the pseudogene TRBV3-2) to TRBJ2-1; 7 bases fit TRBD2. Trimming at V came to 1 base and at J to 4 bases, leaving 7 bases not matched to a gene. The germline V gene encodes CDR1 LGHDT and CDR2 YNNKEL (reference sequence). This CDR3 spans 16 amino acids. CDR3 amino acids: CASSQVSGRSYNEQFF. CDR3 DNA sequence: TGTGCCAGCAGCCAAGTGTCCGGGAGGTCATACAATGAGCAGTTCTTC.

The chain couples TRBV11-3 to TRBJ2-3, with 7 positions matching TRBD1. The CDR3 length is 14 residues. Germline V gene sequence: CDR1 SGHNT, CDR2 YENEEA. CDR3 sequence reads: CALKGAGGTDTQYF. The CDR3 DNA reads as TGTGCTCTTAAGGGGGCCGGGGGCACAGATACGCAGTATTTT.

The rearrangement joins TRBV7-9 to TRBJ1-5; D not certain. The germline gives CDR1 SEHNR, CDR2 FQNEAQ (reference sequence). The CDR3 has 13 residues. Trimming removed 4 bases at V and 7 bases at J, with 11 bases between. The CDR3 loop is CASSSPPGQPQHF. Here the CDR3 DNA reads TGTGCCAGCAGCTCCCCCCCGGGGCAGCCCCAGCATTTT.

V usage is TRBV11-2 and J usage is TRBJ2-1; D remains ambiguous. Germline V gene sequence: CDR1 SGHAT, CDR2 FQNNGV. V was pared by 5 bases and J by 6 bases, with 14 bases between. The CDR3 loop spans 14 amino acids. CDR3 sequence (DNA): TGTGCCAGCAGCCCCCAGACACTTTTCAATGAGCAGTTCTTC. This sequence encodes CASSPQTLFNEQFF.

The chain recombines TRBV5-4 with TRBJ2-5; a possible D gene is TRBD2 (7 bases). V was shortened by 0 bases and J by 4 bases, with 13 bases between the two germline ends. Germline V gene data show CDR1 as SGHNT and CDR2 as YYREEE (reference sequence). CDR3 size: 15 residues. CDR3 residues: CASSLGGGGPETQYF. As DNA, the CDR3 is TGTGCCAGCAGCTTGGGGGGAGGGGGGCCAGAGACCCAGTACTTC.

J is TRBJ1-5 and V is TRBV6-5; maybe TRBD1 (5 bases). Germline V CDR1 and CDR2: MNHEY, SVGAGI. The CDR3 is made up of 14 amino acids. Trimming took 3 bases from V and 5 from J, leaving 11 bases between them. The CDR3 protein is CASSYRGSDQPQHF. The CDR3 DNA reads TGTGCCAGCAGTTATCGGGGGAGCGATCAGCCCCAGCATTTT.

The chain recombines TRBV5-6 with TRBJ2-3; 10 bases line up with TRBD1. CDR3 length: 16 amino acids. Unmatched junction bases numbered 7, after V lost 4 bases and J lost 2 bases. The germline V gene has CDR1 SGHDT and CDR2 YYEEEE. The CDR3 here is CASSRRDRGVTDTQYF. In nucleotides, the CDR3 is TGTGCCAGCAGCCGTCGGGACAGGGGAGTCACAGATACGCAGTATTTT.

The rearrangement uses TRBV5-1 and TRBJ1-5; D is possibly TRBD1 (6 bases). Looked up from germline, CDR1 is SGHRS and CDR2 is YFSETQ. V dropped 1 base and J dropped 5 bases, with 10 bases sitting between them. This CDR3 spans 14 amino acids. As DNA, the CDR3 is TGCGCCAGCAGCTTGATCGCAGGGGATCAGCCCCAGCATTTT. Its translation is CASSLIAGDQPQHF.

The chain couples TRBV24-1 to TRBJ2-4; the D gene is possibly TRBD2 (5 bases). Trimming shortened V by 5 bases and J by 4 bases, and 17 bases separated the two germline ends. This CDR3 is built from 16 residues. Germline V gene data show CDR1 as KGHDR and CDR2 as SFDVKD. CDR3 bases: TGTGCCACCAGTGCCGAAGATAGTGCGGGTAAAAACATTCAGTACTTC. It specifies CATSAEDSAGKNIQYF.

The genes are TRBV3-1 (or the pseudogene TRBV3-2) and TRBJ2-4, with 7 positions matching TRBD1. Germline-derived CDR1 and CDR2 are LGHDT and YNNKEL (reference sequence). J gave up 0 bases and V 4 bases, and 12 bases lay outside the gene matches. The CDR3 sequence is 18 residues long. The CDR3 bases are TGTGCCAGCAGCCCCCGGACAGGACCGAGCCTAGCCAAAAACATTCAGTACTTC. This gives the protein CASSPRTGPSLAKNIQYF.

Only a few counts were recorded for this clone. The CDR3 protein is CASTTGGGGLPQHF. The DNA for the CDR3 is TGTGCCAGCACCACAGGGGGTGGAGGACTGCCCCAGCATTTT. This chain connects TRBV28 to TRBJ1-5, with 8 bases identical to TRBD1. The CDR3 sequence is 14 residues long. V trimming: 7 bases; J trimming: 9 bases; junction bases outside the gene matches: 11. CDR1 is MDHEN, CDR2 SYDVKM, per germline.

The chain couples TRBV7-2 to TRBJ1-2; TRBD1 matches at 8 bases. Germline CDR1 reads SGHTA; CDR2 reads FQGNSA. The CDR3 totals 13 residues. J gave up 5 bases and V 5 bases, and 4 bases lay outside the gene matches. This chain's CDR3 is CASSVRTGYGYTF. DNA for the CDR3: TGTGCCAGCAGCGTCCGGACAGGGTATGGCTACACCTTC. Full variable domain (missing parts from reference TRBV7-2 and TRBJ1-2): GAGVSQSPSNKVTEKGKDVELRCDPISGHTALYWYRQSLGQGLEFLIYFQGNSAPDKSGLPSDRFSAERTGGSVSTLTIQRTQQEDSAVYLCASSVRTGYGYTFGSGTRLTVV.

This chain joins TRBV9 and TRBJ2-2; TRBD2 matches at 8 bases. The CDR3 is 16 residues long. From germline, CDR1 is SGDLS and CDR2 YYNGEE. With V trimmed by 3 bases and J by 3 bases, 7 bases remained unmatched. CDR3 amino acids: CASSGRGGPDTGELFF. The DNA for the CDR3 is TGTGCCAGCAGCGGACGGGGGGGCCCCGACACCGGGGAGCTGTTTTTT. Combining the CDR3 with reference TRBV9 and TRBJ2-2 gives the whole variable domain DSGVTQTPKHLITATGQRVTLRCSPRSGDLSVYWYQQSLDQGLQFLIQYYNGEERAKGNILERFSAQQFPDLHSELNLSSLELGDSALYFCASSGRGGPDTGELFFGEGSRLTVL.

The rearrangement joins TRBV5-5 to TRBJ2-3, with 7 bases fitting TRBD1. Germline V lookup: CDR1 SGHKS, CDR2 YYEKEE (reference sequence). V was clipped by 0 bases and J by 5 bases; unmatched bases: 6. This CDR3 comprises 15 residues. Written as DNA, the CDR3 is TGTGCCAGCAGCTTGGCAGGACAGGTGAGAGATACGCAGTATTTT. Encoded protein: CASSLAGQVRDTQYF.

Regarding this clone: At one of its ends the junction is not consistent with the germline gene, which may arise from a read error. The rearrangement joins TRBV19 to TRBJ1-1; a possible D gene is TRBD1 (6 bases). This CDR3 contains 14 residues. Germline CDR1 reads LNHDA; CDR2 reads SQIVND (reference sequence). CDR3 DNA sequence: TGTGCCAGTAGTACAAATCAGGGGAACCCTGAAGCTTTCTTT. Its translation: CASSTNQGNPEAFF. Filled out from reference TRBV19 and TRBJ1-1, the complete variable domain reads DGGITQSPKYLFRKEGQNVTLSCEQNLNHDAMYWYRQDPGQGLRLIYYSQIVNDFQKGDIAEGYSVSREKKESFPLTVTSAQKNPTAFYLCASSTNQGNPEAFFGQGTRLTVV.

The V gene is TRBV27, the J gene TRBJ2-7; D gene ambiguous. The CDR3 has 13 amino acids. V was shortened by 4 bases and J by 5 bases, with 12 bases between the two germline ends. Germline V gives CDR1 MNHEY, CDR2 SMNVEV (reference sequence). CDR3 region: CASSSPGFHEQYF. The CDR3 DNA follows: TGTGCCAGCAGTTCGCCCGGGTTCCACGAGCAGTACTTC.

V usage is TRBV7-6 and J usage is TRBJ2-2; tentative D call: TRBD2 (6 bases). The CDR3 is 14 residues long. Germline V gene lookup returns CDR1 SGHVS and CDR2 FNYEAQ. The germline V and J ends were trimmed by 5 bases and 8 bases, with 15 bases remaining between them. The chain's CDR3 is CASSREILLGELFF. The CDR3 nucleotides are TGTGCCAGCAGCCGGGAGATTCTCTTGGGGGAGCTGTTTTTT.

The chain uses TRBV5-1 and TRBJ2-1; TRBD2 agrees at 9 bases. This CDR3 is built from 15 residues. The V and J ends lost 0 bases and 8 bases, in that order; junction bases with no gene match: 6. CDR1 and CDR2 from the germline V gene are SGHRS and YFSETQ. CDR3: CASSLELAGADEQFF. The CDR3 region has the DNA TGCGCCAGCAGCTTGGAACTAGCGGGCGCCGATGAGCAGTTCTTC. The whole variable domain, filled in from reference TRBV5-1 and TRBJ2-1, reads KAGVTQTPRYLIKTRGQQVTLSCSPISGHRSVSWYQQTPGQGLQFLFEYFSETQRNKGNFPGRFSGRQFSNSRSEMNVSTLELGDSALYLCASSLELAGADEQFFGPGTRLTVL.

The chain has TRBV12-3 or TRBV12-4 and TRBJ1-6; perhaps TRBD1 as D (6 bases). The CDR3 has 13 residues. V lost 3 bases to trimming and J lost 12 bases, with 12 bases between them. CDR3 nucleotide sequence: TGTGCCAGCAGTTTGGGACACGGTAAACCCCTCCACTTT. Encoded protein: CASSLGHGKPLHF.

This clone was picked up a small number of times. The V gene is TRBV2, the J gene TRBJ1-2; D remains ambiguous. The CDR3 has 16 residues. V lost 8 bases to trimming and J lost 0 bases, with 19 bases between them. The germline gives CDR1 SNHLY, CDR2 FYNNEI. This CDR3 is CASGPRPLGSNYGYTF. CDR3 DNA: TGTGCCAGCGGTCCGAGGCCCTTAGGATCTAACTATGGCTACACCTTC. The whole variable domain, filled in from reference TRBV2 and TRBJ1-2, reads EPEVTQTPSHQVTQMGQEVILRCVPISNHLYFYWYRQILGQKVEFLVSFYNNEISEKSEIFDDQFSVERPDGSNFTLKIRSTKLEDSAMYFCASGPRPLGSNYGYTFGSGTRLTVV.

This clone was found a few times. The chain uses TRBV7-3 and TRBJ2-1; the match to TRBD2 covers 10 bases. The CDR3 length is 15 residues. V was pared by 3 bases and J by 2 bases, with 1 base of the junction left unmatched. CDR1 and CDR2 (germline): SGHTA, FQGTGA. The CDR3 sequence is CASSLSGGAYNEQFF. In nucleotides, the CDR3 is TGTGCCAGCAGCTTGAGCGGGGGGGCCTACAATGAGCAGTTCTTC.

This clone was found once. V usage is TRBV18 and J usage is TRBJ2-5, with D tentatively TRBD1 (5 bases). Germline CDR1 KGHSH, CDR2 LQKENI. V was clipped by 0 bases and J by 4 bases, with 9 bases between them. The CDR3 sequence is 14 residues long. DNA of the CDR3: TGTGCCAGCTCACCACCATCAGGGTCAGAGACCCAGTACTTC. This translates into CASSPPSGSETQYF.

The rearrangement joins TRBV7-8 to TRBJ1-5; D is ambiguous. The CDR3 extends over 14 amino acids. V gave up 3 bases and J gave up 2 bases, with 8 bases separating them. Per germline, CDR1 SGHVS and CDR2 FQNEAQ. In nucleotides, the CDR3 is TGTGCCAGCAGCTTCGTTAGCGGCAATCAGCCCCAGCATTTT. Amino acids: CASSFVSGNQPQHF.

V gene TRBV27 combines with J gene TRBJ1-2; tentatively, D is TRBD1 (6 bases). Per germline, CDR1 MNHEY and CDR2 SMNVEV (reference sequence). The CDR3 contains 13 residues. Trimming removed 5 bases at V and 7 bases at J, with 14 bases between. Written as DNA, the CDR3 is TGTGCCAGCAGTGACGACAGGCGAAGTGGCTACACCTTC. Protein: CASSDDRRSGYTF.

The DNA of the CDR3 is TGCGCCAGCAGCCGAAGACAGGGGGGCACAGATACGCAGTATTTT. Amino acids: CASSRRQGGTDTQYF. This sequence joins TRBV4-3 and TRBJ2-3, with 9 bases fitting TRBD1. The CDR3 spans 15 residues. The V gene end was trimmed by 4 bases and the J gene end by 1 base; junction bases not matched to a gene: 3. CDR1 LGHNA and CDR2 YSLEER come from the germline V gene.

The rearrangement links TRBV30 to TRBJ1-1; no reliable D call. CDR3 length equals 12 residues. Per germline, CDR1 GTSNPN and CDR2 SVGIG (reference sequence). The germline V and J ends were trimmed by 2 bases and 1 base, with 5 bases remaining between them. The CDR3 here is CAWSPGNTEAFF. In nucleotides, the CDR3 is TGTGCCTGGAGTCCAGGGAACACTGAAGCTTTCTTT.

The chain recombines TRBV28 with TRBJ2-5, with 12 bases that match TRBD2. The CDR3 consists of 23 residues. With V trimmed by 5 bases and J by 4 bases, 29 bases remained unmatched. Germline-derived CDR1 and CDR2 are MDHEN and SYDVKM. The CDR3 protein is CASSPLIAPWASGRADRGETQYF. Here the CDR3 DNA reads TGTGCCAGCAGTCCCCTTATTGCCCCGTGGGCTAGCGGGAGGGCCGATCGGGGAGAGACCCAGTACTTC.